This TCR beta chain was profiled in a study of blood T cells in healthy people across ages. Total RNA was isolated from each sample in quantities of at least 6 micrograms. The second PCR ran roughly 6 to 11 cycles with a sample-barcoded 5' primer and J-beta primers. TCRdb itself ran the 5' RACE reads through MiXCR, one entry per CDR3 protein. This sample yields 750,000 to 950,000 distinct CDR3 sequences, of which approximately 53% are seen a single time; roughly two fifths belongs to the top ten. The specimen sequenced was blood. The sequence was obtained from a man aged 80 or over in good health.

The CDR3: CASSYSAGGRQEYF. The CDR3 DNA follows: TGTGCCAGCAGTTACTCGGCAGGGGGGAGACAGGAGTACTTC. V and J are TRBV6-5 and TRBJ2-5, with D perhaps matching TRBD1 (7 bases). V gave up 0 bases and J gave up 12 bases, with 17 bases separating them. The V gene's germline CDR1 is MNHEY and CDR2 SVGAGI. The CDR3 has 14 amino acids.